This entry is about one TCR beta chain. Its matching antigen is unknown. Researchers used the Oncomine TCR Beta short-read assay to sequence DNA from cultured CD4+ T cells. It was cultured CD4+ T cells from which genomic DNA was extracted. In TCRdb, the PCR reads were re-called with MiXCR into one record per CDR3 protein. The sample yields over 10,000 distinct CDR3 sequences, more than 45% seen once. The entry originates in a study of vaccination and CD4 T cells after COVID-19. Study-wide background: The convalescents were made up of six males and four females, two of whom were Hispanic.

With 5 bases clipped from V and 4 bases from J, the junction kept 7 bases outside the gene matches. This CDR3 comprises 16 residues. Germline CDR1 is SGHNT and CDR2 is YENEEA. Indicated treatment: approximately nine-day PBMC culture with coronavirus spike peptide pools or control peptides (ViraFEST assay). The sequencing sample was made of CD4+ T cells from blood, cultured in vitro. This TCR derives from a human donor who had recovered from COVID-19. The chain joins TRBV11-3 to TRBJ2-6, with 8 bases fitting TRBD1. In DNA form, the CDR3 reads TGTGCCAGCAGCGGACAGGGATCCTCCGGGGCCAACGTCCTGACTTTC. Its protein is CASSGQGSSGANVLTF. The entire variable domain, with the rest obtained from reference TRBV11-3 and TRBJ2-6, is as follows: EAGVVQSPRYKIIEKKQPVAFWCNPISGHNTLYWYLQNLGQGPELLIRYENEEAVDDSQLPKDRFSAERLKGVDSTLKIQPAELGDSAVYLCASSGQGSSGANVLTFGAGSRLTVL.